This passage covers 5 T cell receptor beta chains from one sample sequenced in a study of brain T cells in children with intractable seizures. Here immunoSEQ multiplex PCR was the method, and the copy in TCRdb shows in-frame clones only, minus some. Of about 340,000 clones listed, about 93% are singletons. As to time point: blood from clinic visit 5 months post-surgery; TSC patient then seizure free. The material sequenced was peripheral blood, taken 5 to 6 months after surgery. The origin of the receptors is a boy under three years old with tuberous sclerosis and intractable seizures.

The rearrangement links TRBV5-1 to TRBJ2-3; a possible D gene is TRBD1 (6 bases). Between the trimmed V and J ends, which lost 4 bases and 2 bases, there was a span of 11 bases. The CDR3 has 14 residues. From germline, CDR1 is SGHRS and CDR2 YFSETQ. CDR3 coding DNA: TGCGCCAGCAGCCTACAGGGCTACACAGATACGCAGTATTTT. Amino acids: CASSLQGYTDTQYF.

The chain uses TRBV5-6 and TRBJ2-1; maybe TRBD1 (5 bases). V was trimmed by 4 bases and J by 4 bases, leaving 6 bases between them. Germline V gene sequence: CDR1 SGHDT, CDR2 YYEEEE. The CDR3 runs 12 residues. This chain's CDR3 is CASSRQYNEQFF. The CDR3 nucleotides are TGTGCCAGCAGCCGACAGTACAATGAGCAGTTCTTC.

The chain recombines TRBV7-9 with TRBJ2-7; the D gene could be TRBD1 or TRBD2 (5 bases each). V lost 4 bases and J 6 bases, leaving 19 bases between the germline ends. The CDR3 has 15 amino acids. CDR1 is SEHNR, CDR2 FQNEAQ, per germline (reference sequence). The CDR3 region is CASSYSGTASAEQYF. DNA for the CDR3: TGTGCCAGCAGCTACTCCGGGACGGCGTCCGCCGAGCAGTACTTC. Full variable domain (missing parts from reference TRBV7-9 and TRBJ2-7): DTGVSQNPRHKITKRGQNVTFRCDPISEHNRLYWYRQTLGQGPEFLTYFQNEAQLEKSRLLSDRFSAERPKGSFSTLEIQRTEQGDSAMYLCASSYSGTASAEQYFGPGTRLTVT.

The chain joins TRBV2 to TRBJ1-1; possibly TRBD1 for D (6 bases). Germline loops: CDR1 SNHLY, CDR2 FYNNEI. The CDR3 extends over 15 amino acids. The germline V and J ends were trimmed by 6 bases and 1 base, with 15 bases remaining between them. The CDR3 loop is CASRLRQAQNTEAFF. The CDR3 DNA follows: TGTGCCAGCAGATTAAGACAGGCGCAGAACACTGAAGCTTTCTTT.

The rearrangement links TRBV19 to TRBJ2-4; D uncertain. The CDR3 runs to 14 residues. V was clipped by 7 bases and J by 2 bases, with 12 bases between them. Germline V gene lookup returns CDR1 LNHDA and CDR2 SQIVND (reference sequence). The CDR3 here is CASTGSMTKNIQYF. As DNA, the CDR3 is TGTGCCAGTACTGGTAGCATGACCAAAAACATTCAGTACTTC.